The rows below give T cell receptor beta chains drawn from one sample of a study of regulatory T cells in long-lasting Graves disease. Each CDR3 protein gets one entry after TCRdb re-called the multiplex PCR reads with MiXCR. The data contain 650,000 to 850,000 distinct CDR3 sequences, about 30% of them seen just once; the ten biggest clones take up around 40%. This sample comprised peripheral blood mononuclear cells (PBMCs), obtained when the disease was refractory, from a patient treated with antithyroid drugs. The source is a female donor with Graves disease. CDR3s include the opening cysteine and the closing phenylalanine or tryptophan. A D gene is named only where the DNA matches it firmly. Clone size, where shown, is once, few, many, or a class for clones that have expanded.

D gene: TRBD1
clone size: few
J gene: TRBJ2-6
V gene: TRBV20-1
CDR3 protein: CSARVGTGPISGANVLTF
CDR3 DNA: TGCAGTGCTAGAGTTGGGACAGGACCAATTTCGGGGGCCAACGTCCTGACTTTC

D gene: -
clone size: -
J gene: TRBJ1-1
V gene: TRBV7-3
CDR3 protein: CASSSLGGSTEAFF
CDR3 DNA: TGTGCCAGCAGCTCCCTAGGGGGGTCCACTGAAGCTTTCTTT

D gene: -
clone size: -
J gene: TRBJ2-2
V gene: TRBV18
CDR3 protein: CASSPGSPSTGELFF
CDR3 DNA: TGTGCCAGCTCACCAGGGTCTCCGAGCACCGGGGAGCTGTTTTTT

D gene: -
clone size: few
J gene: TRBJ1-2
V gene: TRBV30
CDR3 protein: CAWSLTGHYGYTF
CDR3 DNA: TGTGCCTGGAGTTTAACAGGGCACTATGGCTACACCTTC

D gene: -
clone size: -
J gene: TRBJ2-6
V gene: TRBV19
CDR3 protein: CASSTTGTGANVLTF
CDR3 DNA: TGTGCCAGTAGTACTACAGGGACCGGGGCCAACGTCCTGACTTTC

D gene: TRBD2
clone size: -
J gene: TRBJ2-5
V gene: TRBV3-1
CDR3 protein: CASSQAPGLAYQETQYF
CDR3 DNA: TGTGCCAGCAGCCAGGCACCGGGACTAGCGTATCAAGAGACCCAGTACTTC

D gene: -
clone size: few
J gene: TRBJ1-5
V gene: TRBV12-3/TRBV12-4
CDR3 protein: CATRFGGSNQPQHF
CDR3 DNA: TGTGCCACTAGATTCGGGGGGAGCAATCAGCCCCAGCATTTT

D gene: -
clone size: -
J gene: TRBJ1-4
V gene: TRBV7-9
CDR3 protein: CASSLGRQQSNEKLFF
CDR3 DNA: TGTGCCAGCAGCTTAGGCCGACAGCAATCTAATGAAAAACTGTTTTTT

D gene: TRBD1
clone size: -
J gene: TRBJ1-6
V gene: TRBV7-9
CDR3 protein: CASSSGQGDPPLHF
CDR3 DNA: TGTGCCAGCAGCTCGGGACAGGGAGACCCACCCCTCCACTTT

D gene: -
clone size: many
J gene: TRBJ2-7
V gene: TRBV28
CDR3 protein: CASSSLRYEQYF
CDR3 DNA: TGTGCCAGCAGTTCCCTACGCTACGAGCAGTACTTC

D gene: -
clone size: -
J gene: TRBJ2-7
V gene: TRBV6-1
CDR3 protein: CASRYDSKSSYEQYF
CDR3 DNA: TGTGCCAGCAGGTATGATAGCAAGAGCTCCTACGAGCAGTACTTC

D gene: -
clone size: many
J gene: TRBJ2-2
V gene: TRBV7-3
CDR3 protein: CASSLAGGELFF
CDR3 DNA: TGTGCCAGCAGCTTAGCCGGCGGGGAGCTGTTTTTT

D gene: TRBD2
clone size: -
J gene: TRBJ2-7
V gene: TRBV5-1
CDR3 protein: CASRTGTSGVSYEQYF
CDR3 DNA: TGCGCCAGCAGAACCGGGACTAGCGGGGTTTCCTACGAGCAGTACTTC

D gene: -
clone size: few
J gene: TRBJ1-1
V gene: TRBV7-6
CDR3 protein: CASSLAAKSEAFF
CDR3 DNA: TGTGCCAGCAGCTTAGCGGCGAAGTCTGAAGCTTTCTTT

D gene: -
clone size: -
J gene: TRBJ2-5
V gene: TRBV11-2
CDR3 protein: CASSLGDCIVGWEETQYF
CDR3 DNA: TGTGCCAGCAGCTTAGGAGACTGCATAGTTGGGTGGGAAGAGACCCAGTACTTC

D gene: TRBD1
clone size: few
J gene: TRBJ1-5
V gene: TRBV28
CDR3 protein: CASSPRTGRGSNQPQHF
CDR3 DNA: TGTGCCAGCAGTCCCCGGACAGGGCGGGGTTCCAATCAGCCCCAGCATTTT

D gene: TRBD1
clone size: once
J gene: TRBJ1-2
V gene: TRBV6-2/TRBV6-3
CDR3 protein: CASQEFRTGGRDYGYTF
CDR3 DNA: TGTGCCAGCCAAGAATTCAGGACAGGGGGCCGGGACTATGGCTACACCTTC

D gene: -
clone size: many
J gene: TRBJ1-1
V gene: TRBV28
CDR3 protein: CATHSGHYEAFF
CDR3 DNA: TGTGCCACCCATAGCGGCCACTATGAAGCTTTCTTT

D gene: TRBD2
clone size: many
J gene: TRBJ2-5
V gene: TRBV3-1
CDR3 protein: CASSQERRTSETQYF
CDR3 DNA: TGTGCCAGCAGCCAAGAGAGGAGGACTAGCGAGACCCAGTACTTC

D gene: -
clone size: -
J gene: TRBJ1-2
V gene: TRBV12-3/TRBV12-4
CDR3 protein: CASSPIQTPSYGYTF
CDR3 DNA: TGTGCCAGCTCACCAATCCAAACCCCTAGCTATGGCTACACCTTC

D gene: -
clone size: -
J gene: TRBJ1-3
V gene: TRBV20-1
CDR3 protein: CSAEGVSGNTIYF
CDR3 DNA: TGCAGTGCGGAAGGGGTGTCTGGAAACACCATATATTTT

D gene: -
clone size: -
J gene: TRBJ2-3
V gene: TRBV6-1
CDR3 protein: CASPSRYNLGDTQYF
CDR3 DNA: TGTGCCAGCCCCTCGCGCTATAACCTCGGGGATACGCAGTATTTT

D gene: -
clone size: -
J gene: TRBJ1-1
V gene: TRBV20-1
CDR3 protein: CSARDQGLNTEAFF
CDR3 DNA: TGCAGTGCTAGAGATCAAGGGTTGAACACTGAAGCTTTCTTT

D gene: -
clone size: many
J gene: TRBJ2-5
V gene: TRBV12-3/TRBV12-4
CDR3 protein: CASSTEDKAPQYF
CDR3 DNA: TGTGCCAGCAGCACAGAGGACAAGGCTCCCCAGTACTTC

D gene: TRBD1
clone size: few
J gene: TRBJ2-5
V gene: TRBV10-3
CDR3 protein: CAISDLTGKETQYF
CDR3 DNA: TGTGCCATCAGTGACCTGACAGGGAAAGAGACCCAGTACTTC

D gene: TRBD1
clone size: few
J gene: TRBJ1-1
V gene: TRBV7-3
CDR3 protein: CASSLSTGAEAFF
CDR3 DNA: TGTGCCAGCAGCTTATCAACAGGGGCTGAAGCTTTCTTT

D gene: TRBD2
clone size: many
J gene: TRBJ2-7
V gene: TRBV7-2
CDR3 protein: CASSLVPSGRSSYEQYF
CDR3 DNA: TGTGCCAGCAGCTTAGTCCCTAGCGGGAGGAGCTCCTACGAGCAGTACTTC

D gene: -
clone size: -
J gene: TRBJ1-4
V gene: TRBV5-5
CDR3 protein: CASSTITNEKLFF
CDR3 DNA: TGTGCCAGCAGTACAATCACCAATGAAAAACTGTTTTTT

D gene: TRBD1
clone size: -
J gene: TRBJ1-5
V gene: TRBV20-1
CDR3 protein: CSARDSGTGGQPQHF
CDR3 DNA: TGCAGTGCTAGAGATTCCGGGACAGGGGGCCAGCCCCAGCATTTT

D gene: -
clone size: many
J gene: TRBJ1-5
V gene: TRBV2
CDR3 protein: CATSSGELSNQPQHF
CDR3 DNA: TGTGCCACCTCGTCCGGCGAGTTGAGCAATCAGCCCCAGCATTTT

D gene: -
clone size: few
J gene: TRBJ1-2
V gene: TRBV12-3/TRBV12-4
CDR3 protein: CASSFKGVSYTF
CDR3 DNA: TGTGCCAGCAGTTTTAAAGGGGTGAGCTACACCTTC

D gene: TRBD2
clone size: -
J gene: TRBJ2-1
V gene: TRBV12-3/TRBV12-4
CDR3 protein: CASSYTGGRSRYEQFF
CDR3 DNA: TGTGCCAGCAGTTATACGGGAGGGAGGTCTAGGTATGAGCAGTTCTTC

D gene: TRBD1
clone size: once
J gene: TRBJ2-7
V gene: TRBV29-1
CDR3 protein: CSTRQGFTYEQYF
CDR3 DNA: TGCAGCACCCGACAGGGATTCACCTACGAGCAGTACTTC

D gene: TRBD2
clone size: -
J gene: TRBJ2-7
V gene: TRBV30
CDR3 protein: CAWTPSGLVDYEQYF
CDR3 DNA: TGTGCCTGGACCCCCTCGGGACTAGTAGACTACGAGCAGTACTTC

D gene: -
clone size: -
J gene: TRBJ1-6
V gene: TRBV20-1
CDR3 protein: CSATHGGAGSPLHF
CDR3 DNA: TGCAGTGCCACCCATGGGGGGGCGGGTTCACCCCTCCACTTT

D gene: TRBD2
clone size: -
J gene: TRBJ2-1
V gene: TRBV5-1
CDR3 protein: CASSLRLAGEFNEQFF
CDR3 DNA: TGCGCCAGCAGCCTTCGACTAGCGGGAGAGTTCAATGAGCAGTTCTTC

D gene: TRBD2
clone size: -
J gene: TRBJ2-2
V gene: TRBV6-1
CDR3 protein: CASTKGGYRGGELFF
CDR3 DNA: TGTGCCAGCACTAAGGGAGGGTACCGAGGGGGGGAGCTGTTTTTT

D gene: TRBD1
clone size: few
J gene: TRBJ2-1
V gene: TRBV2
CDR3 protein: CASSGGQGGNSYNEQFF
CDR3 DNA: TGTGCCAGCAGTGGAGGACAGGGGGGGAACTCCTACAATGAGCAGTTCTTC

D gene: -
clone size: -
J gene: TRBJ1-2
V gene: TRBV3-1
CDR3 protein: CASSEGGKYGYTF
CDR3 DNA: TGTGCCAGCAGCGAGGGGGGGAAGTATGGCTACACCTTC

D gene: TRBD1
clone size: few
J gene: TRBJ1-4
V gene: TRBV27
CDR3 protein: CASSTTGTGGNEKLFF
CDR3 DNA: TGTGCCAGCTCTACTACTGGGACAGGAGGGAATGAAAAACTGTTTTTT

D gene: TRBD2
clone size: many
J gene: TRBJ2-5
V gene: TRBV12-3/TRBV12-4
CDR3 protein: CASSPPGLAGAGETQYF
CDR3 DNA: TGTGCCAGCAGTCCTCCGGGACTAGCGGGAGCGGGTGAGACCCAGTACTTC

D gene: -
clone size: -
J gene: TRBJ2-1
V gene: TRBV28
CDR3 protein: CASSFGGTFSYNEQFF
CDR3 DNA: TGTGCCAGCAGTTTCGGGGGAACCTTCTCCTACAATGAGCAGTTCTTC

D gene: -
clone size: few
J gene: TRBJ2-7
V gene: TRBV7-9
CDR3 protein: CASSRQDPYEQYF
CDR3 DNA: TGTGCCAGCAGCCGACAGGATCCCTACGAGCAGTACTTC

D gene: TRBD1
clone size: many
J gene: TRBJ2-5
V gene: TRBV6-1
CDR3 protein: CASSTPGQEETQYF
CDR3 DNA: TGTGCCAGCAGCACACCGGGACAGGAGGAGACCCAGTACTTC

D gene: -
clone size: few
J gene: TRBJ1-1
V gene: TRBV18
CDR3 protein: CASSRDEGTEAFF
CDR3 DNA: TGTGCCAGCTCACGGGACGAGGGCACTGAAGCTTTCTTT

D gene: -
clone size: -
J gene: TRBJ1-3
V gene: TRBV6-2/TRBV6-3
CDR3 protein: CAIAGGSTGNTIYF
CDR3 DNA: TGTGCCATCGCTGGTGGTTCTACTGGAAACACCATATATTTT

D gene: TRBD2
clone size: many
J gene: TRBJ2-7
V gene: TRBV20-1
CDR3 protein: CSASDSGTSYEQYF
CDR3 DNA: TGCAGTGCTAGTGATAGCGGGACGAGCTACGAGCAGTACTTC

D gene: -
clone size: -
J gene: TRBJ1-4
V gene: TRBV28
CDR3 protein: CASGRLNEKLFF
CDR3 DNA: TGTGCCAGCGGACGGCTTAATGAAAAACTGTTTTTT

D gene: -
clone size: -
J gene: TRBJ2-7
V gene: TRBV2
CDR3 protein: CASNRLGISSYEQYF
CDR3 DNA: TGTGCCAGCAACCGCTTAGGGATTAGCTCCTACGAGCAGTACTTC

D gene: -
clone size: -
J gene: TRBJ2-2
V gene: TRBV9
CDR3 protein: CASSETGRGMGTGELFF
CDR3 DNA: TGTGCCAGCAGCGAGACAGGCAGGGGAATGGGCACCGGGGAGCTGTTTTTT

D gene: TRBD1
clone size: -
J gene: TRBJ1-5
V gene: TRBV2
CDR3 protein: CARGPWTGFVPQHF
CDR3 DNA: TGTGCCAGAGGTCCCTGGACAGGGTTCGTACCCCAGCATTTT

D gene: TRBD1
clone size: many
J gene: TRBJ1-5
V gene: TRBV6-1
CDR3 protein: CASSEQGAARQPQHF
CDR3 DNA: TGTGCCAGCAGTGAACAGGGGGCGGCCCGACAGCCCCAGCATTTT

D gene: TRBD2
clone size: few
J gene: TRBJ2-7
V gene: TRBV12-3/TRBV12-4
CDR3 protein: CASSLETSARGGEQYF
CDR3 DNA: TGTGCCAGCAGTTTAGAGACTAGCGCGAGGGGAGGCGAGCAGTACTTC

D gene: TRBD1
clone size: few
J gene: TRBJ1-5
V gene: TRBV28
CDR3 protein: CASSLGLDRGGFQHF
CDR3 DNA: TGCGCCAGCAGTTTGGGTTTAGACAGGGGCGGGTTCCAGCATTTT

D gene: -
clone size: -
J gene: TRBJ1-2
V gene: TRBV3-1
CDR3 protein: CASSQVGDYYGYTF
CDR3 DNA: TGTGCCAGCAGCCAAGTAGGGGACTACTATGGCTACACCTTC

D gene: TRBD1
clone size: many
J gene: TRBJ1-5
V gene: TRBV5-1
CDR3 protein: CASSLGDSFHQPQHF
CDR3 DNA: TGCGCCAGCAGCTTAGGGGACAGCTTCCATCAGCCCCAGCATTTT

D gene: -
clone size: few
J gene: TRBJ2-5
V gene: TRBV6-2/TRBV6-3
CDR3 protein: CASSYSRGAETQYF
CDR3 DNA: TGTGCCAGCAGTTACAGCAGGGGGGCGGAGACCCAGTACTTC